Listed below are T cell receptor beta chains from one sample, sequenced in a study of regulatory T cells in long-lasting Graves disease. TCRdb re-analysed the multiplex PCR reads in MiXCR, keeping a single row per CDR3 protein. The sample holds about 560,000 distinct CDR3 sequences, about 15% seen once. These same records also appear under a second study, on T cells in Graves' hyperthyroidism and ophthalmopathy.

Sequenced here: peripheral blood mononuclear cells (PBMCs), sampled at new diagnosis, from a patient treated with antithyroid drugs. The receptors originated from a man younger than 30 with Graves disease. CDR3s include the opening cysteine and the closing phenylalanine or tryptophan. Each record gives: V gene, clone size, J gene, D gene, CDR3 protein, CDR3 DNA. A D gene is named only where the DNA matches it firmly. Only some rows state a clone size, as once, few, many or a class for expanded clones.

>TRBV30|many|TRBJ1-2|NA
CAWSATRAGYTF
TGTGCCTGGAGTGCAACCCGGGCCGGCTACACCTTC
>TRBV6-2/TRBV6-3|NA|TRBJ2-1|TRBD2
CASTLTASGGLYNEQFF
TGTGCCAGCACCCTAACGGCTAGCGGGGGTTTATACAATGAGCAGTTCTTC
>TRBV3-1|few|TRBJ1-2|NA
CASSDTGTLGGYTF
TGTGCCAGCAGCGATACCGGGACTCTGGGCGGCTACACCTTC
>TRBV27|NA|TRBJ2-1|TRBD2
CASSSEAGGYNEQFF
TGTGCCAGCAGTTCCGAGGCGGGGGGGTACAATGAGCAGTTCTTC
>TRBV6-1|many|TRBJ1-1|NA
CASTRTRGTEAFF
TGTGCCAGCACTAGGACACGGGGCACTGAAGCTTTCTTT
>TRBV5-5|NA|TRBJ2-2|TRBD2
CASRTSGNAGGELFF
TGTGCCAGCAGGACTAGCGGGAACGCCGGCGGGGAGCTGTTTTTT
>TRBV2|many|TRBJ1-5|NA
CASTDQGSNSNQPQHF
TGTGCCAGCACCGACCAGGGCTCCAATAGCAATCAGCCCCAGCATTTT
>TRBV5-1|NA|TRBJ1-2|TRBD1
CASSLGFGGQTYGYTF
TGCGCCAGCAGCTTGGGGTTCGGGGGACAGACCTATGGCTACACCTTC
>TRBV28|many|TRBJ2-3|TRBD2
CASSFGLASTDTQYF
TGTGCCAGCAGTTTCGGACTAGCTAGCACAGATACGCAGTATTTT
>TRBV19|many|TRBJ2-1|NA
CASSIGGADNEQFF
TGTGCCAGTAGTATAGGAGGAGCGGACAATGAGCAGTTCTTC
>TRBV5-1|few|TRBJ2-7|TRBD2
CASSYNGLAGGPVTEQYF
TGCGCCAGCAGCTACAATGGACTAGCGGGAGGGCCGGTTACCGAGCAGTACTTC
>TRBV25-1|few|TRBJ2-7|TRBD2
CAILAGGEQYF
TGTGCCATCCTAGCGGGAGGGGAGCAGTACTTC
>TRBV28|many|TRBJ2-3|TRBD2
CASSPSGIIDTQYF
TGTGCCAGCAGTCCCAGCGGGATTATAGATACGCAGTATTTT
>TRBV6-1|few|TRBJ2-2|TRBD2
CASSRPPPSGVWAGGNTGELFF
TGTGCCAGCAGTAGACCCCCGCCTTCGGGTGTTTGGGCGGGAGGCAACACCGGGGAGCTGTTTTTT
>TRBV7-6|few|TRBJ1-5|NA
CASSLASGRNQPQHF
TGTGCCAGCAGCCTAGCTTCAGGGCGCAATCAGCCCCAGCATTTT
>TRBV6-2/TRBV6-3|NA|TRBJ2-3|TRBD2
CASTLAGGDTQYF
TGTGCCAGCACCCTAGCGGGAGGGGATACGCAGTATTTT